This TCR beta chain is from a study of T cells in Graves' hyperthyroidism and ophthalmopathy. Regarding the study as a whole: Most expanded thyroid clonotypes above 0.001 also appeared in blood.

Remarks on this clonotype: As yet, its antigen is unknown. A read error is possible here, since a much larger clone lies one base away.

Germline V gene sequence: CDR1 SNHLY, CDR2 FYNNEI. The CDR3 has 16 residues. Trimming removed 6 bases from V and 7 bases from J, with 24 bases in between. Researchers amplified the TCR beta CDR3 regions from RNA transcripts. During a first-round RT-PCR of the TCR CDR3, the HTBI primer set was used. TCRdb called the multiplex PCR reads again in MiXCR, with one record for every CDR3 protein. The table records approximately 410,000 distinct CDR3 sequences, about 15% of them present only once. Uncontrolled infection, other autoimmune disease, pregnancy or lactation disqualified patients from enrolment. The chain couples TRBV2 to TRBJ1-2; possible D gene TRBD1, 6 bases. The specimen sequenced was blood. The sequence was obtained from a man younger than 35 with Graves' ophthalmopathy. CDR3 coding DNA: TGTGCCAGCAGGCCCTTACCCGGACAGAGTATTTCTGGCTACACCTTC. Encoded protein: CASRPLPGQSISGYTF.